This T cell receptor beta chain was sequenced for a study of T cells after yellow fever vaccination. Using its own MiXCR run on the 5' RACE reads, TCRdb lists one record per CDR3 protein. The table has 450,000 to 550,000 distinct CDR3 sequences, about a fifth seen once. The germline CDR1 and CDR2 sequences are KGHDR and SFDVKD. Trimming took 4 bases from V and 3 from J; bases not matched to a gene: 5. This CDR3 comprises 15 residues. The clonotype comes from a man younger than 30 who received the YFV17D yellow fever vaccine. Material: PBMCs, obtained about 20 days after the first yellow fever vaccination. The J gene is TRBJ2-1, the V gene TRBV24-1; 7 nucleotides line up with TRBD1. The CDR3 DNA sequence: TGTGCCACCAGTGACCAGGGACAGTACTACAATGAGCAGTTCTTC. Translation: CATSDQGQYYNEQFF.